One sample yielded the 7 T cell receptor beta chains listed below, sequenced in a study of cytomegalovirus exposure and HLA in healthy donors. The PCR contained 60 Vbeta and 13 Jbeta primers. Measured with immunoSEQ multiplex PCR; TCRdb has only the in-frame clones, and not every one. This table holds about 90,000 clones, around three quarters found once. The specimen sequenced was PBMCs. All receptors come from a woman between 45 and 60 years old in good health and CMV-seropositive.

This clone was observed once. The DNA of the CDR3 is TGTGCCACCAGCAGAGATATCGCGGGAGGCAACACAGATACGCAGTATTTT. It specifies CATSRDIAGGNTDTQYF. The chain joins TRBV15 to TRBJ2-3; 8 nucleotides match TRBD2. Germline CDR1 LNHNV, CDR2 YYDKDF (reference sequence). CDR3 length equals 17 residues. V lost 0 bases and J lost 2; bases outside the gene matches: 7. The whole variable domain, remainder taken from reference TRBV15 and TRBJ2-3, is DAMVIQNPRYQVTQFGKPVTLSCSQTLNHNVMYWYQQKSSQAPKLLFHYYDKDFNNEADTPDNFQSRRPNTSFCFLDIRSPGLGDTAMYLCATSRDIAGGNTDTQYFGPGTRLTVL.

This chain joins TRBV7-9 and TRBJ2-1; D is possibly TRBD2 (7 bases). Germline CDR1 and CDR2: SEHNR and FQNEAQ (reference sequence). The CDR3 runs to 17 residues. Trimming cost V 5 bases and J 3 bases, with 20 bases left between them. The CDR3 region has the DNA TGTGCCAGCAGCCCAGGAGGGTGGGGGGGCGACTACAATGAGCAGTTCTTC. Translation: CASSPGGWGGDYNEQFF.

The CDR3 here is CASSLEPGTEAFF. The CDR3 nucleotides read TGTGCCAGCAGCTTGGAGCCGGGGACTGAAGCTTTCTTT. The V and J genes are TRBV5-4 and TRBJ1-1; D gene uncertain. V lost 0 bases, J lost 5 bases, and 8 bases lay in between. Germline V gives CDR1 SGHNT, CDR2 YYREEE (reference sequence). The CDR3 extends over 13 amino acids. Complete variable domain (other parts from reference TRBV5-4 and TRBJ1-1): ETGVTQSPTHLIKTRGQQVTLRCSSQSGHNTVSWYQQALGQGPQFIFQYYREEENGRGNFPPRFSGLQFPNYSSELNVNALELDDSALYLCASSLEPGTEAFFGQGTRLTVV.

On this clone: This same CDR3 is encoded by further DNA sequences in the sample. The genes are TRBV5-1 and TRBJ2-3; 9 bases are a match to TRBD2. Trimming took 4 bases from V and 0 from J; bases not matched to a gene: 3. Germline loops: CDR1 SGHRS, CDR2 YFSETQ. The CDR3 is 15 amino acids. The CDR3 bases are TGCGCCAGCAGCCTTACTAGCGGGAGCACAGATACGCAGTATTTT. Translated, it gives CASSLTSGSTDTQYF.

The chain has TRBV1 and TRBJ2-2; TRBD2 is the table's D call, not checked against the DNA. TRBV1 is annotated as a pseudogene. The CDR3 consists of 15 residues. The CDR3 sequence: CTSSQFYGGTGELFF. As DNA, the CDR3 is TGCACCAGCAGCCAATTTTACGGGGGGACCGGGGAGCTGTTTTTT.

This clone was counted between two and nine times. This sequence joins TRBV28 and TRBJ2-7; no clear D gene. Per germline, CDR1 MDHEN and CDR2 SYDVKM. V was clipped by 6 bases and J by 0 bases, with 12 bases between them. CDR3 size: 14 residues. The CDR3 sequence is CASSLGESSYEQYF. The CDR3 DNA sequence: TGTGCCAGCAGCCTAGGAGAAAGCTCCTACGAGCAGTACTTC.

The chain combines TRBV19 with TRBJ2-1; 9 bases align to TRBD2. Germline lookup yields CDR1 LNHDA and CDR2 SQIVND (reference sequence). The CDR3 loop spans 16 amino acids. Trimming took 3 bases from V and 7 from J; bases not matched to a gene: 10. The CDR3 loop is CASSIGLSSGVNEQFF. The DNA of the CDR3 is TGTGCCAGTAGTATTGGCCTCTCTAGCGGGGTAAATGAGCAGTTCTTC.